The clone carrying this TCR beta chain was seen only a few times. Its antigen remains unidentified. The CDR3 is 14 amino acids. Trimming left V 0 bases short and J 6 bases short, with 9 bases between. The V gene's germline CDR1 is SGHTA and CDR2 FQGTGA. Expressed TCRB transcripts were sequenced, since all the RNA that had been isolated was reverse transcribed. About 4 million reads was the average for naive, central memory and regulatory T cell samples. This table comes from immunoSEQ multiplex PCR, and its TCRdb copy is limited to in-frame clones, with some not included. Here the sample spans about 150,000 clones, 9% to 10% being singletons. This record comes from a study of beta chain features in type 1 diabetes. Overall study results and limits: In all four CD4+ subsets, TCRB CDR3 length was significantly, moderately reduced in type 1 diabetes.

V usage is TRBV7-3 and J usage is TRBJ2-1, with D possibly being TRBD2 (5 bases). This TCR was sampled from a woman aged 25 to 39 with type 1 diabetes. The sequenced material came from central memory CD4+ T cells from blood. The CDR3 DNA is TGTGCCAGCAGCTTAACTGGCGGGCCCAATGAGCAGTTCTTC. Residues: CASSLTGGPNEQFF.